A selection of T cell receptor beta chains follows, all from one sample in a study of blood T cells in healthy people across ages. TCRdb independently ran MiXCR on the 5' RACE reads; one entry per CDR3 protein. Seen here are about a million distinct CDR3 sequences, approximately 49% observed once, and the top ten hold roughly 13%. Sample: blood. These receptors came from a man aged 25 to 40 in good health. The CDR3 runs from the conserved cysteine through the conserved F or W. The D gene is left open where the match is weak. Expanded clones get a size class; other rows say once, few or many, or leave the size out.

- | TRBJ1-1 | - | TRBV11-2 | TGCGCCAGCAGATTTTGGGGAACAGGGAACACTGAAGCTTTCTTT | CASRFWGTGNTEAFF
few | TRBJ2-1 | TRBD2 | TRBV24-1 | TGTGCCACCAGTGATCCACTAGCGGGGGGGCATGAGCAGTTCTTC | CATSDPLAGGHEQFF
many | TRBJ2-1 | TRBD2 | TRBV5-1 | TGCGCCAGCAGCGCTAGCGGTATGGATTACAATGAGCAGTTCTTC | CASSASGMDYNEQFF
- | TRBJ2-7 | - | TRBV7-2 | TGTGCCAGCAGCGTAATCAGAGACAGCTACGAGCAGTACTTC | CASSVIRDSYEQYF
- | TRBJ2-1 | TRBD2 | TRBV7-9 | TGTGCCACCCTTCTAGCGGGGATATACAATGAGCAGTTCTTC | CATLLAGIYNEQFF
many | TRBJ2-1 | - | TRBV2 | TGTGCCAGCAGGCCCGTACTAGAGGAGCAGTTCTTC | CASRPVLEEQFF
few | TRBJ2-2 | - | TRBV13 | TGTGCCAGCAGCGGACAGAATAACACCGGGGAGCTGTTTTTT | CASSGQNNTGELFF
few | TRBJ2-7 | TRBD1 | TRBV29-1 | TGCAGCGTTGAAGTTTGGGCAGGGGGCAGGTACGAGCAGTACTTC | CSVEVWAGGRYEQYF
- | TRBJ2-7 | - | TRBV4-3 | TGCGCCAGCAGCCAATTCCCGGCCGAGAGCTCCTACAATGAGCAGTACTTC | CASSQFPAESSYNEQYF
- | TRBJ2-3 | - | TRBV9 | TGTGCCAGCAGCGCCCAGGCAGATACGCAGTATTTT | CASSAQADTQYF
- | TRBJ1-5 | TRBD1 | TRBV20-1 | TGCAGTGCAGGGGGGACAGTAGATCAGCCCCAGCATTTT | CSAGGTVDQPQHF
- | TRBJ1-5 | - | TRBV28 | TGTGCCAGCCTTGACAGACTCAATCAGCCCCAGCATTTT | CASLDRLNQPQHF
- | TRBJ2-7 | TRBD2 | TRBV20-1 | TGCAGTGCTAGAGGACTAGCGGGGACCGACTCCTACGAGCAGTACTTC | CSARGLAGTDSYEQYF
- | TRBJ2-1 | - | TRBV20-1 | TGCAGTGCTAGCCACGGGACCGAGCAGTTCTTC | CSASHGTEQFF
- | TRBJ1-2 | - | TRBV4-1 | TGCGCCAGCAGCCAAGAAGTATACGGGATCTACACCTTC | CASSQEVYGIYTF
- | TRBJ2-1 | - | TRBV7-4 | TGTGCCAGTAGAGAGAGTGGTCCCTACAATGAGCAGTTCTTC | CASRESGPYNEQFF
- | TRBJ2-7 | - | TRBV3-1 | TGTGCCAGCAGCCGGGGAGCAGGGGAAGCCAATGAGCAGTACTTC | CASSRGAGEANEQYF
- | TRBJ1-2 | - | TRBV27 | TGTGCCAGCAGGGGGGCAGTTAGTGGCTACACCTTC | CASRGAVSGYTF
- | TRBJ2-1 | TRBD1 | TRBV24-1 | TGTGCCACCAGTAACAGGGGGAAGGGTAACAATGAGCAGTTCTTC | CATSNRGKGNNEQFF
- | TRBJ1-1 | - | TRBV12-3/TRBV12-4 | TGTGCCAGTAGAACGAACACTGAAGCTTTCTTT | CASRTNTEAFF
- | TRBJ2-3 | TRBD1 | TRBV14 | TGTGCCAGCAGCCAAACAGGGGGTGCTGAGTATTTT | CASSQTGGAEYF
many | TRBJ1-1 | - | TRBV12-3/TRBV12-4 | TGTGCCAGCAGTTTCCAGGTGAACACTGAAGCTTTCTTT | CASSFQVNTEAFF
- | TRBJ2-5 | - | TRBV7-9 | TGTGCCAGCAGCTTAGTAGCCAGGGAAAAAGAGACCCAGTACTTC | CASSLVAREKETQYF
- | TRBJ2-7 | TRBD1 | TRBV7-9 | TGTGCCAGCAGTTCCACAGGGGGCGCAGACGAGCAGTACTTC | CASSSTGGADEQYF
- | TRBJ2-1 | - | TRBV6-5 | TGTGCCAGCAGGGGCGGACGGGTCAATGAGCAGTTCTTC | CASRGGRVNEQFF
many | TRBJ2-6 | - | TRBV27 | TGTGCCAGCAGTTTGGGTGGGGCCAACGTCCTGACTTTC | CASSLGGANVLTF
once | TRBJ2-5 | TRBD2 | TRBV9 | TGTGCCAGCAGCGTAGGCGGTAGCGGGGGGGCGGCAGAGACCCAGTACTTC | CASSVGGSGGAAETQYF
- | TRBJ2-1 | - | TRBV14 | TGTGCCAGCAGCCAAGAATTGGGTAGAAGGTCGCAGTTCTTC | CASSQELGRRSQFF
- | TRBJ2-5 | TRBD2 | TRBV20-1 | TGCAGTGCTAGTGGCCGGGGGGACCAAGAGACCCAGTACTTC | CSASGRGDQETQYF
- | TRBJ1-4 | - | TRBV5-1 | TGCGCCAGCAGCTCATGGGATAATGAAAAACTGTTTTTT | CASSSWDNEKLFF
few | TRBJ2-3 | - | TRBV7-9 | TGTGCCAGCAGCTTAAGGCGGCGACAGAGCACAGATACGCAGTATTTT | CASSLRRRQSTDTQYF
- | TRBJ1-1 | TRBD1 | TRBV4-2 | TGTGCCAGCAGCCAACTGGGACAGACCAGCCAGATTGACACTGAAGCTTTCTTT | CASSQLGQTSQIDTEAFF
- | TRBJ2-1 | TRBD1 | TRBV20-1 | TGCAGTGCTAGAGTCCCGAGACAGGGCCGCAATGAGCAGTTCTTC | CSARVPRQGRNEQFF
- | TRBJ2-1 | - | TRBV3-1 | TGTGCCAGCTGGGGGCGGGGCTCGAATGAGCAGTTCTTC | CASWGRGSNEQFF
- | TRBJ2-3 | - | TRBV6-5 | TGTGCCAGCAGTTACTCGACAGGAGCCGCTGTAGCTACGCAGTATTTT | CASSYSTGAAVATQYF
- | TRBJ2-7 | - | TRBV5-1 | TGCACCAGCAGCCCTTCAGGGAGTTCGAACTACGAGCAGTACTTC | CTSSPSGSSNYEQYF
- | TRBJ2-3 | - | TRBV25-1 | TGTGCCAGCAGTGAATTCAGGGCCCGCAGGGATACGCAGTATTTT | CASSEFRARRDTQYF
few | TRBJ2-5 | - | TRBV25-1 | TGTGCCAGCAGTGAGGGACTGAAGCGCCAAGAGACCCAGTACTTC | CASSEGLKRQETQYF
few | TRBJ2-1 | - | TRBV12-3/TRBV12-4 | TGTGCCAGCAGGGGGATAGAATACAATGAGCAGTTCTTC | CASRGIEYNEQFF
- | TRBJ2-5 | - | TRBV21-1 | TGTGCCAGCAGCCCTCGGACTAGCGGGGAGATAGAGACCCAGTACTTC | CASSPRTSGEIETQYF
few | TRBJ1-2 | - | TRBV6-1 | TGTGCCAGCAGTGAATCGGGGCTGTATGGCTACACCTTC | CASSESGLYGYTF
few | TRBJ2-4 | - | TRBV21-1 | TGTGCCAGCAGCAAAGCAGGACGGGGAGCCAAAAACATTCAGTACTTC | CASSKAGRGAKNIQYF
once | TRBJ2-1 | TRBD2 | TRBV7-2 | TGTGCCAGCAGCTTAGCGGCGACTAGCGGGGGAGAGACCCAGTTCTTC | CASSLAATSGGETQFF
- | TRBJ2-7 | - | TRBV29-1 | TGCAGCGTTGTTGGGTGGGCCTACGAGCAGTACTTC | CSVVGWAYEQYF
few | TRBJ2-7 | - | TRBV20-1 | TGCAGTGCTAGGCTCCCCCACCGGCCACGAGAGCAGTACTTC | CSARLPHRPREQYF
few | TRBJ2-7 | - | TRBV4-1 | TGCGCCAGCAGCCAAGACAATGGACCGAGACTGTCTTCCTCCTACGAGCAGTACTTC | CASSQDNGPRLSSSYEQYF
few | TRBJ2-1 | TRBD2 | TRBV6-2/TRBV6-3 | TGTGCCAGCAGTTCCGGACTAGCGTGGGAGCAGTTCTTC | CASSSGLAWEQFF
- | TRBJ2-1 | TRBD2 | TRBV29-1 | TGCAGCGTTGACGGGACTAGGTACAATGAGCAGTTCTTC | CSVDGTRYNEQFF
- | TRBJ2-7 | - | TRBV20-1 | TGCAGTGTTGGGGTGCGGGAACCTCAATCTTACGAGCAGTACTTC | CSVGVREPQSYEQYF
- | TRBJ1-5 | TRBD1 | TRBV5-1 | TGCGCCAGCAGCTCCCGAACTCTGACAGGGGGCAGGGAGCCCCAGCATTTT | CASSSRTLTGGREPQHF
- | TRBJ2-5 | - | TRBV29-1 | TGCAGCGGCCTATCCGCCCTAGCGAGCACCAATGAGCAGTACTTC | CSGLSALASTNEQYF
- | TRBJ2-7 | TRBD1 | TRBV10-3 | TGTGCCATCAAAGCTCGACAGGGGATAAGGGGCGAGCAGTACTTC | CAIKARQGIRGEQYF
- | TRBJ2-1 | TRBD2 | TRBV25-1 | TGTGCCAGCAGTGCCCTTAGGGGAGGGTTGGAAGACGAGCAGTTCTTC | CASSALRGGLEDEQFF
- | TRBJ2-7 | - | TRBV27 | TGTGCCAGCAGTTCGGCCTCCTTAGGGGGGCGCTACGAGCAGTACTTC | CASSSASLGGRYEQYF
- | TRBJ1-6 | - | TRBV25-1 | TGTGCCAGCAGTGCCCAAGATAATTCACCCCTCCACTTT | CASSAQDNSPLHF